These 21 T cell receptor beta chains came from one sample sequenced in a study of neoadjuvant anti-PD-1 for oral cavity cancer. The data were produced by immunoSEQ multiplex PCR, yet TCRdb's version contains in-frame clones alone and is incomplete. This sample has 10,000 to 11,000 clones, with around 50% found just once. This material consisted of tumor tissue, taken before nivolumab (anti-PD-1) treatment. The receptors shown here come from a person aged 35-79 years with oral cavity squamous cell carcinoma.

This chain uses TRBV13 with TRBJ2-7; 7 positions agree with TRBD1. Germline lookup yields CDR1 PRHDT and CDR2 FYEKMQ (reference sequence). V shed 0 bases and J 2 bases; nucleotides not matched to a gene: 1. The CDR3 covers 14 residues. The CDR3 region is CASSLGTGAYEQYF. CDR3 bases: TGTGCCAGCAGCTTAGGCACAGGGGCCTACGAGCAGTACTTC. The full variable domain, its missing parts supplied by reference TRBV13 and TRBJ2-7, is AAGVIQSPRHLIKEKRETATLKCYPIPRHDTVYWYQQGPGQDPQFLISFYEKMQSDKGSIPDRFSAQQFSDYHSELNMSSLELGDSALYFCASSLGTGAYEQYFGPGTRLTVT.

This clone was detected a few times. The chain recombines TRBV7-2 with TRBJ2-2, with TRBD2 identical over 8 bases. The ends lost 8 bases at V and 5 bases at J; junction bases unmatched: 7. The CDR3 extends over 14 amino acids. Germline loops: CDR1 SGHTA, CDR2 FQGNSA. CDR3: CASRRGGQTGELFF. CDR3 coding DNA: TGTGCCAGCCGGCGCGGGGGGCAGACCGGGGAGCTGTTTTTT.

This clone was found once. The chain employs TRBV28 and TRBJ1-6; possibly TRBD1 for D (5 bases). Germline CDR1 MDHEN, CDR2 SYDVKM. The CDR3 length is 13 residues. Trimming cost V 2 bases and J 8 bases, with 7 bases left between them. CDR3 DNA: TGTGCCAGCAGTTTAAGGGGCGATTCACCCCTCCACTTT. Translated: CASSLRGDSPLHF.

V usage is TRBV9 and J usage is TRBJ2-1; TRBD1 or TRBD2 may be the D gene (5 bases each). Trimming cost V 0 bases and J 9 bases, with 16 bases left between them. CDR3 size: 15 residues. Germline V gives CDR1 SGDLS, CDR2 YYNGEE. The CDR3 DNA follows: TGTGCCAGCAGCGTAGTAGGGACGACTCGTTTTGAGCAGTTCTTC. This translates into CASSVVGTTRFEQFF.

This clone is medium-sized (0.01 to 0.1%) in the sample. V and J are TRBV7-6 and TRBJ1-5, with 9 bases matching TRBD1. The germline V gene encodes CDR1 SGHVS and CDR2 FNYEAQ. V trimming: 5 bases; J trimming: 4 bases; junction bases outside the gene matches: 3. The CDR3 is made up of 14 amino acids. CDR3 sequence reads: CASSQDRGNQPQHF. Written as DNA, the CDR3 is TGTGCCAGCAGCCAGGACAGGGGAAATCAGCCCCAGCATTTT. Filled out from reference TRBV7-6 and TRBJ1-5, the complete variable domain reads GAGVSQSPRYKVTKRGQDVALRCDPISGHVSLYWYRQALGQGPEFLTYFNYEAQQDKSGLPNDRFSAERPEGSISTLTIQRTEQRDSAMYRCASSQDRGNQPQHFGDGTRLSIL.

CDR3 region: CASSITGAGQPQHF. DNA of the CDR3: TGTGCCAGTAGTATTACGGGGGCAGGTCAGCCCCAGCATTTT. The chain recombines TRBV19 with TRBJ1-5; D is perhaps TRBD1 (6 bases). The CDR3 length is 14 residues. In germline, CDR1 is LNHDA, CDR2 SQIVND (reference sequence). V lost 3 bases to trimming and J lost 6 bases, with 12 bases between them. The full variable domain, rest sourced from reference TRBV19 and TRBJ1-5, is DGGITQSPKYLFRKEGQNVTLSCEQNLNHDAMYWYRQDPGQGLRLIYYSQIVNDFQKGDIAEGYSVSREKKESFPLTVTSAQKNPTAFYLCASSITGAGQPQHFGDGTRLSIL.

This rearrangement joins TRBV5-8 to TRBJ2-2; possibly TRBD2 for D (6 bases). V shed 0 bases and J shed 2 bases, with 14 bases lying between them. Germline CDR1 reads SGHTS; CDR2 reads YDEGEE. The CDR3 contains 17 residues. As DNA, the CDR3 is TGTGCCAGCAGCTTGGTGTTTAGCGGAATAAACACCGGGGAGCTGTTTTTT. Translated: CASSLVFSGINTGELFF.

The rearrangement links TRBV19 to TRBJ1-1; no clear D. Germline V gives CDR1 LNHDA, CDR2 SQIVND (reference sequence). The CDR3 sequence is 17 residues long. Deletions cut 1 base from V and 1 base from J, with 16 bases between. CDR3 DNA: TGTGCCAGTAGTATAGTGGACGCCGCAATCAAGAACACTGAAGCTTTCTTT. It is translated as CASSIVDAAIKNTEAFF.

This chain links TRBV5-6 with TRBJ1-1; D perhaps matches TRBD1 (5 bases). Deletions cut 0 bases from V and 7 bases from J, with 16 bases between. CDR1 is SGHDT, CDR2 YYEEEE, per germline. This CDR3 region has 15 residues. Here the CDR3 reads CASSLVREHGIEAFF. CDR3 sequence (DNA): TGTGCCAGCAGCTTGGTCAGGGAACACGGCATTGAAGCTTTCTTT.

This clone appeared a few times. The chain carries TRBV27 and TRBJ1-5, with no clear D. This CDR3 region has 13 residues. The germline V gene encodes CDR1 MNHEY and CDR2 SMNVEV (reference sequence). Trimming removed 5 bases from V and 3 bases from J, with 8 bases in between. This chain's CDR3 is CASSPGTNQPQHF. Here the CDR3 DNA reads TGTGCCAGCAGTCCTGGCACCAATCAGCCCCAGCATTTT.

The rearrangement joins TRBV6-6 to TRBJ1-1; no clear D. CDR3 length: 13 residues. Germline CDR1 is MNHNY and CDR2 is SVGAGI (reference sequence). V lost 2 bases and J 1 base, leaving 5 bases between the germline ends. CDR3 bases: TGTGCCAGCAGTTACGCCAAGAACACTGAAGCTTTCTTT. Translation: CASSYAKNTEAFF.

This clone has just one count. The chain is built from TRBV7-3 and TRBJ2-3; TRBD2 agrees at 8 bases. V lost 3 bases and J lost 5; bases outside the gene matches: 7. Germline values: CDR1 SGHTA, CDR2 FQGTGA. The CDR3 consists of 15 residues. This CDR3 is CASSLDGGGGDTQYF. In DNA form, the CDR3 reads TGTGCCAGCAGCTTGGACGGGGGGGGCGGAGATACGCAGTATTTT.

The chain is built from TRBV4-3 and TRBJ2-2; maybe TRBD2 (6 bases). V lost 0 bases and J lost 4, with 9 bases in between. CDR1 is LGHNA, CDR2 YSLEER, per germline. This CDR3 region has 15 residues. This CDR3 reads CASSQEWRGTGELFF. The CDR3 DNA is TGCGCCAGCAGCCAAGAGTGGAGGGGCACCGGGGAGCTGTTTTTT.

V gene TRBV15 combines with J gene TRBJ2-1; D not certain. Germline CDR1 is LNHNV and CDR2 is YYDKDF (reference sequence). This CDR3 spans 13 amino acids. The germline V and J ends were trimmed by 7 bases and 9 bases, with 16 bases remaining between them. CDR3 coding DNA: TGTGCCACCAACCCCGCCCTGTTTGGTGAGCAGTTCTTC. It translates to CATNPALFGEQFF.

This clone was found a few times. The chain has TRBV6-1 and TRBJ1-5; D call uncertain. CDR1 and CDR2 (germline): MNHNS, SASEGT. The CDR3 runs to 13 residues. V was trimmed by 2 bases and J by 6 bases, leaving 8 bases between them. CDR3 residues: CASSEPRSQPQHF. In DNA, the CDR3 is TGTGCCAGCAGTGAACCCCGGAGTCAGCCCCAGCATTTT.

The chain uses TRBV21-1 and TRBJ1-2; the D segment call TRBD1 is taken from the table without a DNA check. TRBV21-1 is a pseudogene segment. The CDR3 consists of 13 residues. The CDR3 loop is CASSNPGQGGYTF. Written as DNA, the CDR3 is TGTGCCAGCAGCAACCCGGGACAGGGCGGCTACACCTTC.

V gene TRBV5-5 combines with J gene TRBJ2-3; tentatively, D is TRBD1 (5 bases). Trimming shortened V by 4 bases and J by 3 bases, and 12 bases separated the two germline ends. Germline CDR1 SGHKS, CDR2 YYEKEE (reference sequence). The CDR3 sequence is 14 residues long. CDR3 DNA: TGTGCCAGCAGCCCCCAGGGTGGGACAGATACGCAGTATTTT. It codes for CASSPQGGTDTQYF.

V usage is TRBV5-1 and J usage is TRBJ1-3; tentative D call: TRBD1 (5 bases). In germline, CDR1 is SGHRS, CDR2 YFSETQ. CDR3 size: 14 residues. V lost 4 bases to trimming and J lost 7 bases, with 15 bases between them. Here the CDR3 reads CASSPNGQGNTIYF. The CDR3 coding sequence is TGCGCCAGCAGCCCAAACGGACAAGGGAACACCATATATTTT.

There are a few counts of this clone. The chain links TRBV7-2 to TRBJ2-2; 9 bases are shared with TRBD2. The CDR3 contains 14 residues. V lost 5 bases to trimming and J lost 6 bases; unmatched junction nucleotides: 4. CDR1 and CDR2 (germline): SGHTA, FQGNSA. CDR3 in amino acids: CASSRGLASGELFF. The CDR3 DNA sequence: TGTGCCAGCAGCCGGGGACTAGCCTCCGGGGAGCTGTTTTTT.

The chain joins TRBV7-2 to TRBJ2-1, with D possibly matching TRBD2 (6 bases). This CDR3 is 15 amino acids long. Trimming removed 2 bases from V and 5 bases from J, with 13 bases in between. Germline CDR1 reads SGHTA; CDR2 reads FQGNSA. For the CDR3, the DNA is TGTGCCAGCAGCTTAAGCTGGGGGGTAAACAATGAGCAGTTCTTC. It yields the protein CASSLSWGVNNEQFF. Full variable domain (outside the CDR3, taken from reference TRBV7-2 and TRBJ2-1): GAGVSQSPSNKVTEKGKDVELRCDPISGHTALYWYRQSLGQGLEFLIYFQGNSAPDKSGLPSDRFSAERTGGSVSTLTIQRTQQEDSAVYLCASSLSWGVNNEQFFGPGTRLTVL.

V and J are TRBV6-5 and TRBJ2-5, with D maybe TRBD2 (5 bases). Trimming removed 5 bases at V and 5 bases at J, with 15 bases between. Germline-derived CDR1 and CDR2 are MNHEY and SVGAGI. The CDR3 has 14 amino acids. The CDR3 sequence: CASSGFAGWETQYF. The DNA for the CDR3 is TGTGCCAGCAGTGGCTTCGCGGGTTGGGAGACCCAGTACTTC.